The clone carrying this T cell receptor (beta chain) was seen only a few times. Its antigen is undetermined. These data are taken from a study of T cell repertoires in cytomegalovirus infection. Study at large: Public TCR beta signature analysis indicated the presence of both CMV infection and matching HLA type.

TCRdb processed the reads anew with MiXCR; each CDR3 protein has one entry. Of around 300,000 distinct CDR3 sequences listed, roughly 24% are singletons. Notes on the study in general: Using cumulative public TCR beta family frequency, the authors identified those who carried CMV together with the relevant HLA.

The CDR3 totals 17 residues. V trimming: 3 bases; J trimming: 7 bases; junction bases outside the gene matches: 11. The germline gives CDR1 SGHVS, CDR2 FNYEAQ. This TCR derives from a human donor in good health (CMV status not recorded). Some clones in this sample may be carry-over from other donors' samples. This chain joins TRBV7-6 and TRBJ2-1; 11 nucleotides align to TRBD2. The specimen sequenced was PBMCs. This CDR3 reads CASSFLNPASGGNEQFF. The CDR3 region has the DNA TGTGCCAGCAGCTTTTTAAATCCGGCTAGCGGGGGGAATGAGCAGTTCTTC.